This passage covers 26 T cell receptor beta chains from one sample sequenced in a study of blood T cell repertoires in COVID-19 (dated by TCRdb to about 2020). The library was prepared using the immunoSEQ multiplex PCR assay. Entries here come from immuneACCESS through TCRdb and include only in-frame sequences with V and J called. Some clones fail to appear in such tables; in the studies checked, an unresolved V gene covers under half of the shortfall, and the cause of the remainder is unknown. This sample has 330,000 or so clones in its table, and 80% to 90% of those were observed once. The ten largest clones take up over 4.5% of the sample. The sequenced material came from PBMCs or T cells enriched from blood (not recorded which). Receptors were obtained from a man aged 25 to 40 who had recovered from COVID-19.

V usage is TRBV25-1 and J usage is TRBJ2-7; no clear D gene. Trimming shortened V by 11 bases and J by 4 bases, and 12 bases separated the two germline ends. Germline V gene lookup returns CDR1 MGHDK and CDR2 SYGVNS. This CDR3 spans 11 amino acids. In DNA, the CDR3 is TGTGCCGCCCGAGACTTGTACGAGCAGTACTTC. This encodes CAARDLYEQYF.

V usage is TRBV5-4 and J usage is TRBJ2-2, with 8 positions matching TRBD1. Germline V gene sequence: CDR1 SGHNT, CDR2 YYREEE (reference sequence). This CDR3 has 16 residues. The J segment lost 4 bases and the V segment lost 0 bases, leaving 5 bases of the junction unmatched. CDR3 loop: CASSLVQGAGTGELFF. Written as DNA, the CDR3 is TGTGCCAGCAGCTTGGTTCAGGGGGCCGGCACCGGGGAGCTGTTTTTT.

The V call is TRBV7-6, the J call TRBJ2-3, with 7 bases fitting TRBD2. The CDR3 runs to 18 residues. Germline assignment: CDR1 SGHVS and CDR2 FNYEAQ. V lost 5 bases to trimming and J lost 6 bases; unmatched junction nucleotides: 20. The CDR3 DNA follows: TGTGCCAGCAGCCTCTTGCAACCAAGCTTGGTGGGGGGGGATACGCAGTATTTT. Protein: CASSLLQPSLVGGDTQYF.

The sample holds a few counts of this clone. The V call is TRBV29-1, the J call TRBJ2-2, with 12 bases that match TRBD2. This CDR3 region has 15 residues. V trimming: 7 bases; J trimming: 1 base; junction bases outside the gene matches: 4. Per the germline V gene, CDR1 is SQVTM and CDR2 is ANQGSEA. CDR3 protein: CSGKGLAGNTGELFF. Here the CDR3 DNA reads TGCAGCGGCAAGGGACTAGCGGGGAACACCGGGGAGCTGTTTTTT.

Remarks on this clone: The sample has other DNA sequences that encode this CDR3 too. V and J are TRBV28 and TRBJ2-7; D is unclear. Trimming shortened V by 6 bases and J by 4 bases, and 4 bases separated the two germline ends. This CDR3 region has 10 residues. The germline V gene has CDR1 MDHEN and CDR2 SYDVKM. CDR3 region: CASSRYEQYF. CDR3 DNA: TGTGCCAGCAGCCGTTACGAGCAGTACTTC. Based on the CDR3 plus reference TRBV28 and TRBJ2-7, the full variable domain is DVKVTQSSRYLVKRTGEKVFLECVQDMDHENMFWYRQDPGLGLRLIYFSYDVKMKEKGDIPEGYSVSREKKERFSLILESASTNQTSMYLCASSRYEQYFGPGTRLTVT.

The V call is TRBV19, the J call TRBJ2-3, with 7 bases lining up with TRBD2. Germline trimming cut 1 base from V and 5 bases from J; bases unmatched to any gene: 9. CDR1 LNHDA and CDR2 SQIVND come from the germline V gene (reference sequence). The CDR3 has 16 residues. The CDR3 sequence is CASSIVAGEGGDTQYF. In DNA form, the CDR3 reads TGTGCCAGTAGTATAGTCGCGGGGGAGGGAGGAGATACGCAGTATTTT.

The chain carries TRBV6-5 and TRBJ2-3; TRBD1 matches 8 bases. After removal of 4 bases from V and 2 bases from J, the junction contained 8 bases not matched to a gene. The CDR3 runs 16 residues. CDR1 MNHEY and CDR2 SVGAGI come from the germline V gene. CDR3: CASSFSTGAYTDTQYF. The CDR3 nucleotides are TGTGCCAGCAGTTTCTCGACAGGGGCCTACACAGATACGCAGTATTTT.

The V gene is TRBV15, the J gene TRBJ2-7, with D possibly TRBD1 on 6 matching bases. The V gene lost 1 base and the J gene lost 2 bases, with 9 bases spanning the gap. The CDR3 spans 14 residues. The germline gives CDR1 LNHNV, CDR2 YYDKDF (reference sequence). The CDR3 bases are TGTGCCACCAGCAGAGGGGGGCAGACCTACGAGCAGTACTTC. This translates into CATSRGGQTYEQYF.

The chain combines TRBV5-4 with TRBJ1-1, with D maybe TRBD1 (5 bases). The germline V gene encodes CDR1 SGHNT and CDR2 YYREEE (reference sequence). The V and J ends lost 1 base and 1 base respectively, with 8 bases between them. The CDR3 extends over 14 amino acids. The CDR3 is CASSLQQANTEAFF. In DNA form, the CDR3 reads TGTGCCAGCAGCTTGCAACAGGCGAACACTGAAGCTTTCTTT.

The chain couples TRBV18 to TRBJ2-2; D is perhaps TRBD2 (6 bases). Germline CDR1 KGHSH, CDR2 LQKENI. The germline V and J ends were trimmed by 4 bases and 1 base, with 7 bases remaining between them. The CDR3 is 14 residues long. CDR3 in DNA: TGTGCCAGCTCACAGGGACTGAACACCGGGGAGCTGTTTTTT. Its translation is CASSQGLNTGELFF.

The rearrangement uses TRBV18 and TRBJ1-4, with D perhaps matching TRBD1 (6 bases). The CDR3 length is 17 residues. Per germline, CDR1 KGHSH and CDR2 LQKENI. Trimming took off 3 bases at V and 0 bases at J, with 14 bases between the two ends. CDR3 coding DNA: TGTGCCAGCTCACCCCTCCCAGGGACATCAACTAATGAAAAACTGTTTTTT. Translating it yields CASSPLPGTSTNEKLFF.

This rearrangement joins TRBV12-2 to TRBJ1-1; the D call TRBD1 from the table was never checked on the DNA. TRBV12-2 is an annotated pseudogene. The CDR3 runs 16 residues. The CDR3 protein is CASRSRTGRENTEAFF. The CDR3 region has the DNA TGTGCAAGTCGCTCTCGGACAGGGCGAGAGAACACTGAAGCTTTCTTT.

This chain joins TRBV9 and TRBJ1-2; 10 bases fit TRBD1. There are 15 residues in the CDR3. Unmatched junction bases numbered 6, after V lost 3 bases and J lost 4 bases. Germline CDR1 is SGDLS and CDR2 is YYNGEE. The CDR3 here is CASSETGGPLYGYTF. The CDR3 nucleotides are TGTGCCAGCAGCGAGACAGGGGGCCCCCTCTATGGCTACACCTTC.

The rearrangement links TRBV5-6 to TRBJ2-7; D is undetermined. Germline-derived CDR1 and CDR2 are SGHDT and YYEEEE. This CDR3 comprises 13 residues. Trimming shortened V by 0 bases and J by 4 bases, and 8 bases separated the two germline ends. The CDR3 DNA reads as TGTGCCAGCAGCTTGGGGGCGCGATACGAGCAGTACTTC. Translation: CASSLGARYEQYF. The complete variable domain, with remaining parts taken from reference TRBV5-6 and TRBJ2-7, reads DAGVTQSPTHLIKTRGQQVTLRCSPKSGHDTVSWYQQALGQGPQFIFQYYEEEERQRGNFPDRFSGHQFPNYSSELNVNALLLGDSALYLCASSLGARYEQYFGPGTRLTVT.

V usage is TRBV5-5 and J usage is TRBJ2-2; maybe TRBD1 (5 bases). The CDR3 is 14 residues long. Germline V gene data show CDR1 as SGHKS and CDR2 as YYEKEE (reference sequence). V was trimmed by 2 bases and J by 5 bases, leaving 10 bases between them. The CDR3 sequence is CASSFLGATGELFF. The DNA for the CDR3 is TGTGCCAGCAGCTTCCTAGGGGCGACCGGGGAGCTGTTTTTT. Supplemented by reference TRBV5-5 and TRBJ2-2, the full variable domain reads DAGVTQSPTHLIKTRGQQVTLRCSPISGHKSVSWYQQVLGQGPQFIFQYYEKEERGRGNFPDRFSARQFPNYSSELNVNALLLGDSALYLCASSFLGATGELFFGEGSRLTVL.

The V and J genes are TRBV12-3 or TRBV12-4 and TRBJ1-6, with a tentative D call TRBD1 (6 bases). The V end lost 3 bases, the J end lost 8 bases, and 8 bases lay between the germline ends. The CDR3 spans 13 residues. The CDR3 DNA is TGTGCCAGCAGTTTGGACAGCTATTCACCCCTCCACTTT. As protein: CASSLDSYSPLHF.

The V call is TRBV5-4, the J call TRBJ2-7; D possibly corresponds to TRBD2 (6 bases). From germline, CDR1 is SGHNT and CDR2 YYREEE (reference sequence). This CDR3 has 16 residues. V lost 0 bases and J 12 bases, leaving 25 bases between the germline ends. CDR3 bases: TGTGCCAGCAGCTTGGGGACGTCGGGGGACCGTGAGCAGTGGTACTTC. This encodes CASSLGTSGDREQWYF.

V usage is TRBV5-6 and J usage is TRBJ2-5; TRBD1 agrees at 8 bases. Trimming at V came to 4 bases and at J to 4 bases, leaving 9 bases not matched to a gene. This CDR3 contains 15 residues. Germline loops: CDR1 SGHDT, CDR2 YYEEEE. The CDR3 DNA reads TGTGCCAGCAGCATACCCGGACAGGGATTAGAGACCCAGTACTTC. Amino acid sequence: CASSIPGQGLETQYF.

The V gene is TRBV2, the J gene TRBJ2-3; D is uncertain. Germline-derived CDR1 and CDR2 are SNHLY and FYNNEI. Trimming pared 8 bases from V and 2 bases from J, leaving 8 bases between. The CDR3 is 12 residues long. For the CDR3, the DNA is TGTGCCAGCCGTACAGACACAGATACGCAGTATTTT. This encodes CASRTDTDTQYF.

This chain links TRBV13 with TRBJ2-1; D uncertain. V was shortened by 8 bases and J by 7 bases, with 12 bases between the two germline ends. The CDR3 runs to 12 residues. From germline, CDR1 is PRHDT and CDR2 FYEKMQ (reference sequence). The CDR3 loop is CASGGSWNEQFF. DNA for the CDR3: TGTGCCAGCGGTGGTAGCTGGAATGAGCAGTTCTTC.

The chain combines TRBV29-1 with TRBJ2-3; D remains ambiguous. This CDR3 spans 12 amino acids. In germline, CDR1 is SQVTM, CDR2 ANQGSEA. Between the trimmed V and J ends, which lost 7 bases and 1 base, there was a span of 9 bases. The CDR3 loop is CSAVTGTDTQYF. In nucleotides, the CDR3 is TGCAGCGCCGTTACGGGCACAGATACGCAGTATTTT.

The J gene is TRBJ1-2, the V gene TRBV9; possible D gene TRBD1, 6 bases. Germline CDR1 reads SGDLS; CDR2 reads YYNGEE. This CDR3 comprises 15 residues. The V gene lost 3 bases and the J gene lost 4 bases, with 16 bases spanning the gap. The CDR3, as DNA: TGTGCCAGCAGCGAACCGCAGGGGTTGAGCTATGGCTACACCTTC. It specifies CASSEPQGLSYGYTF.

V usage is TRBV9 and J usage is TRBJ1-4, with a tentative D call TRBD1 (5 bases). The CDR3 length is 14 residues. Germline V gene sequence: CDR1 SGDLS, CDR2 YYNGEE. V lost 6 bases, J lost 4 bases, and 13 bases lay in between. Here the CDR3 DNA reads TGTGCCAGCAACGCGGGGCGAATTAATGAAAAACTGTTTTTT. The encoded protein is CASNAGRINEKLFF.

The V call is TRBV10-2, the J call TRBJ2-3; 7 bases match TRBD2. The CDR3 covers 11 residues. The trim removed 4 bases at V and 11 bases at J, leaving 3 bases unmatched. CDR1 and CDR2 from the germline V gene are WSHSY and SAAADI. CDR3 nucleotide sequence: TGCGCCAGCAGTGCTGCGGGAGAGCAGTATTTT. Amino acids: CASSAAGEQYF.

This chain links TRBV3-1 (or the pseudogene TRBV3-2) with TRBJ2-2, with 7 bases aligning to TRBD1. Germline CDR1 and CDR2: LGHDT and YNNKEL (reference sequence). With 6 bases clipped from V and 5 bases from J, the junction kept 9 bases outside the gene matches. This CDR3 contains 15 residues. The CDR3 sequence: CASRATGLGTGELFF. The CDR3 bases are TGTGCCAGCAGGGCGACAGGGCTGGGTACCGGGGAGCTGTTTTTT.

As concerns this clone: This sample includes further DNA sequences coding for the same CDR3. This chain links TRBV7-9 with TRBJ1-5, with TRBD1 matching 7 bases. CDR1 and CDR2 (germline): SEHNR, FQNEAQ (reference sequence). This CDR3 contains 14 residues. J lost 4 bases, V lost 2 bases, and 2 bases had no gene match. The CDR3 reads CASSLSGGNQPQHF. The DNA of the CDR3 is TGTGCCAGCAGCTTATCAGGGGGGAATCAGCCCCAGCATTTT.